One sample yielded the 21 T cell receptor beta chains listed below, sequenced in a study of blood T cell repertoires in COVID-19. Profiled with immunoSEQ multiplex PCR; TCRdb holds only in-frame clones, not every one. The sample carries approximately 330,000 clones, roughly 91% recorded once. Source material: PBMCs or T cells enriched from blood (not recorded which). The receptors shown here come from a woman younger than 45 who had recovered from COVID-19.

The rearrangement uses TRBV10-3 and TRBJ2-1; 8 bases map to TRBD2. The CDR3 is made up of 15 amino acids. V lost 4 bases and J lost 6; bases outside the gene matches: 8. CDR1 is ENHRY and CDR2 is SYGVKD in the germline V gene. CDR3 protein: CAISVSGGIFNEQFF. DNA of the CDR3: TGTGCCATCAGTGTGAGCGGGGGAATCTTCAATGAGCAGTTCTTC.

V is TRBV19 and J is TRBJ1-5; maybe TRBD1 (5 bases). The CDR3 sequence is 16 residues long. CDR1 is LNHDA, CDR2 SQIVND, per germline (reference sequence). V lost 5 bases to trimming and J lost 5 bases, with 19 bases between them. The DNA for the CDR3 is TGTGCCAGTAGTGTTCGATCCCAGGGATCGGATCAGCCCCAGCATTTT. Protein sequence: CASSVRSQGSDQPQHF.

The gene calls are TRBV6-5 and TRBJ2-1; 8 nucleotides match TRBD1. Germline-derived CDR1 and CDR2 are MNHEY and SVGAGI. The V gene end was trimmed by 2 bases and the J gene end by 2 bases; junction bases not matched to a gene: 5. This CDR3 region has 16 residues. The CDR3 nucleotides read TGTGCCAGCAGTTACGAGGGGACAGGTGCCTACAATGAGCAGTTCTTC. The encoded protein is CASSYEGTGAYNEQFF.

J is TRBJ2-7 and V is TRBV5-1; 8 nucleotides agree with TRBD2. Germline V gene sequence: CDR1 SGHRS, CDR2 YFSETQ. The V gene end was trimmed by 0 bases and the J gene end by 2 bases; junction bases not matched to a gene: 7. The CDR3 covers 16 residues. This CDR3 is CASSLGLATSAYEQYF. The CDR3 nucleotides are TGCGCCAGCAGCTTGGGACTAGCGACCAGTGCCTACGAGCAGTACTTC. Full variable domain (outside the CDR3, taken from reference TRBV5-1 and TRBJ2-7): KAGVTQTPRYLIKTRGQQVTLSCSPISGHRSVSWYQQTPGQGLQFLFEYFSETQRNKGNFPGRFSGRQFSNSRSEMNVSTLELGDSALYLCASSLGLATSAYEQYFGPGTRLTVT.

The J gene is TRBJ2-1, the V gene TRBV7-8; 10 positions match TRBD2. V lost 1 base to trimming and J lost 2 bases; unmatched junction nucleotides: 5. This CDR3 is 17 amino acids long. Germline V gene sequence: CDR1 SGHVS, CDR2 FQNEAQ. The CDR3 coding sequence is TGTGCCAGCAGCTTAGGCAGCGGGAGGGCCGCCTACAATGAGCAGTTCTTC. It specifies CASSLGSGRAAYNEQFF.

The chain couples TRBV3-1 (or the pseudogene TRBV3-2) to TRBJ1-4; 12 positions agree with TRBD1. CDR1 and CDR2 (germline): LGHDT, YNNKEL (reference sequence). This CDR3 has 20 amino acids. J gave up 1 base and V 5 bases, and 14 bases lay outside the gene matches. The CDR3 sequence: CASSTYSGTGGFGTNEKLFF. CDR3 nucleotides: TGTGCCAGCAGCACTTACTCCGGGACAGGGGGCTTCGGAACTAATGAAAAACTGTTTTTT.

DNA of the CDR3: TGCGCCAGCAGCTCCTCGACAGGGACCTACGAGCAGTACTTC. Its translation is CASSSSTGTYEQYF. The J gene is TRBJ2-7, the V gene TRBV5-1; the match to TRBD1 covers 7 bases. V lost 3 bases, J lost 2 bases, and 5 bases stayed unmatched. This CDR3 region has 14 residues. Germline CDR1 reads SGHRS; CDR2 reads YFSETQ.

This clone has only one observation. This chain links TRBV10-2 with TRBJ2-5, with D perhaps matching TRBD2 (5 bases). V was pared by 10 bases and J by 1 base, with 10 bases between. This CDR3 has 12 residues. Germline V gene lookup returns CDR1 WSHSY and CDR2 SAAADI. The CDR3 sequence is CATGETQETQYF. The DNA of the CDR3 is TGCGCCACCGGGGAGACCCAAGAGACCCAGTACTTC.

The rearrangement links TRBV18 to TRBJ1-5; 8 bases are a match to TRBD1. The CDR3 consists of 15 residues. V dropped 3 bases and J dropped 5; count of bases not matched to a gene: 6. The germline V gene encodes CDR1 KGHSH and CDR2 LQKENI. CDR3 amino acids: CASSPDRGADQPQHF. The CDR3, as DNA: TGTGCCAGCTCACCCGACAGGGGAGCGGATCAGCCCCAGCATTTT.

V gene TRBV27 combines with J gene TRBJ2-3; D remains ambiguous. V was cut by 9 bases and J by 2 bases, with 6 bases left in between. Germline assignment: CDR1 MNHEY and CDR2 SMNVEV (reference sequence). The CDR3 extends over 11 amino acids. The CDR3 spells CASQITDTQYF. The CDR3 DNA is TGTGCCAGTCAAATCACAGATACGCAGTATTTT.

J is TRBJ1-1 and V is TRBV4-1; tentatively, D is TRBD1 (6 bases). V was clipped by 4 bases and J by 1 base, with 16 bases between them. CDR1 MGHRA and CDR2 YSYEKL come from the germline V gene. The CDR3 totals 16 residues. The CDR3 is CASSPFPGAKNTEAFF. The CDR3 DNA is TGCGCCAGCAGCCCCTTTCCAGGGGCCAAGAACACTGAAGCTTTCTTT.

The V call is TRBV19, the J call TRBJ1-2; no firm D call. Trimming shortened V by 3 bases and J by 2 bases, and 13 bases separated the two germline ends. The CDR3 is 15 residues long. Germline V CDR1 and CDR2: LNHDA, SQIVND (reference sequence). CDR3 in amino acids: CASSIAGLSNYGYTF. DNA for the CDR3: TGTGCCAGTAGTATTGCGGGATTATCAAACTATGGCTACACCTTC.

This clone was picked up one time. The chain recombines TRBV10-1 with TRBJ2-2; TRBD1 might be the D (5 bases). Between the trimmed V and J ends, which lost 2 bases and 6 bases, there was a span of 10 bases. Germline CDR1 WNHNN, CDR2 SYGVQD (reference sequence). The CDR3 is made up of 14 amino acids. This CDR3 reads CASSERPTAGELFF. The CDR3 DNA sequence: TGCGCCAGCAGTGAGAGGCCGACAGCCGGGGAGCTGTTTTTT.

The chain combines TRBV27 with TRBJ1-6; D gene unclear. CDR3 size: 14 residues. Germline loops: CDR1 MNHEY, CDR2 SMNVEV (reference sequence). V lost 4 bases to trimming and J lost 11 bases, with 15 bases between them. DNA of the CDR3: TGTGCCAGCAGTTGGGCCGGCCCTCTAACACCCCTCCACTTT. Protein sequence: CASSWAGPLTPLHF.

This clone has a handful of counts. V is TRBV7-2 and J is TRBJ1-2; 11 bases fit TRBD1. Trimming cost V 5 bases and J 4 bases; bases outside gene matches: 6. CDR3 length: 15 amino acids. Germline V gene sequence: CDR1 SGHTA, CDR2 FQGNSA. The CDR3 spells CASSPRTGGTYGYTF. DNA for the CDR3: TGTGCCAGCAGCCCTCGGACAGGGGGCACCTATGGCTACACCTTC.

The chain joins TRBV5-5 to TRBJ1-5, with D possibly matching TRBD1 (6 bases). V lost 2 bases and J lost 4, with 10 bases in between. CDR1 SGHKS and CDR2 YYEKEE come from the germline V gene (reference sequence). The CDR3 covers 14 residues. The CDR3 nucleotides read TGTGCCAGCAGCTTTGGGACAACTAATCAGCCCCAGCATTTT. It translates to CASSFGTTNQPQHF. Supplemented by reference TRBV5-5 and TRBJ1-5, the full variable domain reads DAGVTQSPTHLIKTRGQQVTLRCSPISGHKSVSWYQQVLGQGPQFIFQYYEKEERGRGNFPDRFSARQFPNYSSELNVNALLLGDSALYLCASSFGTTNQPQHFGDGTRLSIL.

The chain couples TRBV5-1 to TRBJ2-3, with D possibly being TRBD1 (6 bases). Germline V gene lookup returns CDR1 SGHRS and CDR2 YFSETQ. This CDR3 comprises 15 residues. Trimming removed 7 bases from V and 3 bases from J, with 18 bases in between. The CDR3: CASHLTLGATDTQYF. The CDR3 DNA sequence: TGCGCCAGCCACCTAACTCTGGGGGCGACAGATACGCAGTATTTT.

The rearrangement links TRBV25-1 to TRBJ1-2; D uncertain. Between the trimmed V and J ends, which lost 3 bases and 4 bases, there was a span of 9 bases. Germline loops: CDR1 MGHDK, CDR2 SYGVNS. The CDR3 totals 13 residues. CDR3 nucleotides: TGTGCCAGCAGTGAGGAGTTGGGCTATGGCTACACCTTC. As protein: CASSEELGYGYTF.

The chain combines TRBV5-4 with TRBJ1-4; TRBD1 matches 10 bases. The germline CDR1 and CDR2 sequences are SGHNT and YYREEE (reference sequence). The trim removed 0 bases at V and 4 bases at J, leaving 3 bases unmatched. This CDR3 has 16 residues. The DNA for the CDR3 is TGTGCCAGCAGCTTGGAGGGACAGGGGAGTAATGAAAAACTGTTTTTT. Encoded protein: CASSLEGQGSNEKLFF.

The rearrangement uses TRBV28 and TRBJ1-5; D unresolved. CDR1 MDHEN and CDR2 SYDVKM come from the germline V gene. V was cut by 4 bases and J by 1 base, with 11 bases left in between. The CDR3 has 15 amino acids. In DNA form, the CDR3 reads TGTGCCAGCAGTTCCCAGGAACGGAGCAATCAGCCCCAGCATTTT. Amino acid sequence: CASSSQERSNQPQHF.

The gene calls are TRBV6-5 and TRBJ1-5; 7 positions agree with TRBD1. Germline CDR1 reads MNHEY; CDR2 reads SVGAGI. This CDR3 is built from 14 residues. J was trimmed by 7 bases and V by 5 bases; bases with no gene match: 8. CDR3 sequence: CASSTDRDRQPQHF. The CDR3 coding sequence is TGTGCCAGCAGTACTGACAGGGATCGGCAGCCCCAGCATTTT.